A selection of T cell receptor beta chains follows, all from one sample in a study of CD8+CD57+ T cells in acquired aplastic anemia. MiXCR was run by TCRdb on the reads, yielding one entry per CDR3 protein. The sample holds 200,000 to 250,000 distinct CDR3 sequences, under 55% seen once. The material sequenced was sorted CD4+, CD8+, or CD8+CD57+ T cells (not recorded which) from PBMCs. These receptors all stem from a human donor with aplastic anemia. The CDR3 runs from the conserved cysteine through the conserved F or W. The D gene is left open where the match is weak. Some rows have no size entry. The others give once, few or many, or a class for an expanded clone.

clone_size: NA; j_call: TRBJ1-1; d_call: TRBD1; v_call: TRBV10-3; cdr3_nt: TGTGCCATCAGATCCGGGACAGGAGGGACTGAAGCTTTCTTT; cdr3_aa: CAIRSGTGGTEAFF
clone_size: NA; j_call: TRBJ1-4; d_call: NA; v_call: TRBV15; cdr3_nt: TGTGCCACCAACAGGGCGCGAGGCACGTGGAATGGAAAACTGTTTTTT; cdr3_aa: CATNRARGTWNGKLFF
clone_size: NA; j_call: TRBJ2-5; d_call: NA; v_call: TRBV5-4; cdr3_nt: TGTGCCAGCAGCTGGACGCAAGAGACCCAGTACTTC; cdr3_aa: CASSWTQETQYF
clone_size: NA; j_call: TRBJ2-7; d_call: NA; v_call: TRBV13; cdr3_nt: TGTGCCAGCAGCCCGGGACTGCGCGAGCAGTACTTC; cdr3_aa: CASSPGLREQYF
clone_size: NA; j_call: TRBJ1-2; d_call: TRBD1; v_call: TRBV3-1; cdr3_nt: TGTGCCAGCCCACGAGACGACAGGGTTGGGTATGGCTACACCTTC; cdr3_aa: CASPRDDRVGYGYTF
clone_size: few; j_call: TRBJ2-7; d_call: NA; v_call: TRBV10-3; cdr3_nt: TGTGCCATCACCGGGGGCTTCGTCGACGAGCAGTACTTC; cdr3_aa: CAITGGFVDEQYF
clone_size: many; j_call: TRBJ2-7; d_call: TRBD2; v_call: TRBV5-5; cdr3_nt: TGTGCCAGCAGCCACCCGGGGGGGGTGTCGGGCGAGCAGTACTTC; cdr3_aa: CASSHPGGVSGEQYF
clone_size: NA; j_call: TRBJ2-3; d_call: NA; v_call: TRBV5-1; cdr3_nt: TGCGCCAGCAGCTTGGAGGGCAGGGATACGCAGTATTTT; cdr3_aa: CASSLEGRDTQYF
clone_size: NA; j_call: TRBJ2-2; d_call: TRBD2; v_call: TRBV7-9; cdr3_nt: TGTGCCAGCAGCTTGCAGGCTAGCGGGGGACCCGGGGAGCTGTTTTTT; cdr3_aa: CASSLQASGGPGELFF
clone_size: NA; j_call: TRBJ2-7; d_call: NA; v_call: TRBV7-9; cdr3_nt: TGTGCCAGCAGCTCGGACAGCTCCTACGAGCAGTACTTC; cdr3_aa: CASSSDSSYEQYF
clone_size: many; j_call: TRBJ1-2; d_call: TRBD1; v_call: TRBV9; cdr3_nt: TGTGCCAGCAGCCTCGACCCCGGGACAGGAGAATTTGGCTACACCTTC; cdr3_aa: CASSLDPGTGEFGYTF
clone_size: few; j_call: TRBJ2-7; d_call: NA; v_call: TRBV27; cdr3_nt: TGTGCCAGCAGTTATCTCCGGGGCACCTACGAGCAGTACTTC; cdr3_aa: CASSYLRGTYEQYF
clone_size: NA; j_call: TRBJ2-7; d_call: TRBD2; v_call: TRBV10-3; cdr3_nt: TGTGCCATCAGTGCGGGGGGGGGGGGGACCTACGAGCAGTACTTC; cdr3_aa: CAISAGGGGTYEQYF
clone_size: NA; j_call: TRBJ2-7; d_call: NA; v_call: TRBV20-1; cdr3_nt: TGCAGTGCTAGTGCATTCCGGGACGTATGGGGCTACGAGCAGTACTTC; cdr3_aa: CSASAFRDVWGYEQYF
clone_size: NA; j_call: TRBJ1-1; d_call: TRBD1; v_call: TRBV19; cdr3_nt: TGTGCCAGTGGAGGGACAGTCCTTGAAGCTTTCTTT; cdr3_aa: CASGGTVLEAFF
clone_size: NA; j_call: TRBJ1-5; d_call: TRBD1; v_call: TRBV11-3; cdr3_nt: TGTGCCAGCAGCTTAGCAGGGGGCCAGCCCCAGCATTTT; cdr3_aa: CASSLAGGQPQHF
clone_size: NA; j_call: TRBJ1-2; d_call: TRBD1; v_call: TRBV12-3/TRBV12-4; cdr3_nt: TGTGCCAGCAGCAAGGACAGGGGGAACTATGGCTACACCTTC; cdr3_aa: CASSKDRGNYGYTF
clone_size: NA; j_call: TRBJ2-7; d_call: NA; v_call: TRBV6-2/TRBV6-3; cdr3_nt: TGTGCCAGCAGTTACTCCCCAGTCTACGAGCAGTACTTC; cdr3_aa: CASSYSPVYEQYF
clone_size: NA; j_call: TRBJ2-5; d_call: NA; v_call: TRBV7-9; cdr3_nt: TGTGCCAGCAGCTTAGCGTGGCAGGTTGCGGACGAGACCCAGTACTTC; cdr3_aa: CASSLAWQVADETQYF
clone_size: many; j_call: TRBJ1-1; d_call: NA; v_call: TRBV5-6; cdr3_nt: TGTGCCAGCAGCTCGAGGTCCGGGACAAGGGGAGCTGAAGCTTTCTTT; cdr3_aa: CASSSRSGTRGAEAFF